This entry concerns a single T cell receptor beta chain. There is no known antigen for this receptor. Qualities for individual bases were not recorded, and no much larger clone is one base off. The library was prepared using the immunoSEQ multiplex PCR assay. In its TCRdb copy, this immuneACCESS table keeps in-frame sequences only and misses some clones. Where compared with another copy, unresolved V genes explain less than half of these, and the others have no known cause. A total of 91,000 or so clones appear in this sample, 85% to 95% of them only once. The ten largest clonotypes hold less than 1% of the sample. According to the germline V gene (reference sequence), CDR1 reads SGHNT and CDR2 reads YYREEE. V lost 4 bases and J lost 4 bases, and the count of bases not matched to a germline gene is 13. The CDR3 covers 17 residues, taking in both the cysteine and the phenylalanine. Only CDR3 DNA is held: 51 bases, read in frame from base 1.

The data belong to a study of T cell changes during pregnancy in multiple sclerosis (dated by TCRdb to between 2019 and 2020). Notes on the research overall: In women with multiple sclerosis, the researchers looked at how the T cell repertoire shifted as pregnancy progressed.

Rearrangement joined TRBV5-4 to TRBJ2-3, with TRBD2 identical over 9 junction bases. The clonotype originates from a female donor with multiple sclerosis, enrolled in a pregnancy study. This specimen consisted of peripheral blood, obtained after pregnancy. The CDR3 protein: CASSLPPGAGGADTQYF. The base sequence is TGTGCCAGCAGCCTGCCCCCCGGTGCGGGAGGGGCAGATACGCAGTATTTT.